This T cell receptor (beta chain) was sequenced in a study of T cells in Graves' hyperthyroidism and ophthalmopathy. Researchers took RNA transcripts and amplified the TCR beta CDR3 regions from them. HTBI primers were the set used in a first-round RT-PCR of the TCR CDR3. MiXCR was run by TCRdb on the multiplex PCR reads, yielding one entry per CDR3 protein. The table includes about 840,000 distinct CDR3 sequences, about two fifths detected once. Germline lookup yields CDR1 ENHRY and CDR2 SYGVKD. The CDR3 sequence is 15 residues long. A remark on this clonotype: The junction shows a germline mismatch at one end, possibly a read error.

Sequencing input: blood. This chain connects TRBV10-3 to TRBJ1-5, with 8 bases that match TRBD1. The sequence was obtained from a man between 18 and 29 years old with Graves' hyperthyroidism. Here the CDR3 reads CASSEVRGQGQPQHF. CDR3 coding DNA: TGTGCCAGCAGTGAGGTCAGGGGGCAGGGTCAGCCCCAGCATTTT.